A selection of T cell receptor beta chains follows, all from one sample in a study of CD8+ T cells in alopecia areata. Only in-frame clones appear in the TCRdb table, and some are missing; sequencing was by immunoSEQ multiplex PCR. In the table there are some 100,000 clones, roughly 45% of which are singletons. The sequencing used CD8+ T cells sorted from blood, collected at week 24, from a patient treated with tofacitinib. The source of these receptors is a human donor with alopecia areata. Each CDR3 is given with its conserved first and last residue. Each record gives: CDR3 DNA, CDR3 protein, V gene, clone size, J gene, D gene. The D gene is left open where the match is weak. A row's size may be missing; if present it is once, few, many or a size class.

cdr3_nt: TGTGCCCACGAGGGGCCGGACTCTGGGGCCAACGTCCTGACTTTC; cdr3_aa: CAHEGPDSGANVLTF; v_call: TRBV2; clone_size: few; j_call: TRBJ2-6; d_call: -
cdr3_nt: TGCGCCAGCAGCTTGCAGCAACGGTATTACGAGCAGTACTTC; cdr3_aa: CASSLQQRYYEQYF; v_call: TRBV5-1; clone_size: -; j_call: TRBJ2-7; d_call: -
cdr3_nt: TGTGCCAGCAGCGGTAACGAGCAGTTCTTC; cdr3_aa: CASSGNEQFF; v_call: TRBV9; clone_size: -; j_call: TRBJ2-1; d_call: -
cdr3_nt: TGTGCCAGCAGTAACCTAATGAGTGAGCAGTTCTTC; cdr3_aa: CASSNLMSEQFF; v_call: TRBV6-6; clone_size: -; j_call: TRBJ2-1; d_call: -
cdr3_nt: TGCGCCAGCAGCCAAGCGGACAGGGAACAGTTCTTC; cdr3_aa: CASSQADREQFF; v_call: TRBV4-1; clone_size: -; j_call: TRBJ2-1; d_call: TRBD1
cdr3_nt: TGTGCCAGCAGCTTTGGGGGGGAGACCCAGTACTTC; cdr3_aa: CASSFGGETQYF; v_call: TRBV5-4; clone_size: few; j_call: TRBJ2-5; d_call: -
cdr3_nt: TGTGCCAGCAGCTGGGGGACGGGCTACAATGAGCAGTTCTTC; cdr3_aa: CASSWGTGYNEQFF; v_call: TRBV5-6; clone_size: -; j_call: TRBJ2-1; d_call: -
cdr3_nt: TGCAGCGTTGAAGGGTTAACCCTTCAGGGTTCCTACGAGCAGTACTTC; cdr3_aa: CSVEGLTLQGSYEQYF; v_call: TRBV29-1; clone_size: few; j_call: TRBJ2-7; d_call: -
cdr3_nt: TGTGCCAGCAGCGGACCTGGCTACTATGGCTACACCTTC; cdr3_aa: CASSGPGYYGYTF; v_call: TRBV9; clone_size: -; j_call: TRBJ1-2; d_call: -
cdr3_nt: TGTGCCAGCAGCCTAGGACAGGGAGGGCAGCCCCAGCATTTT; cdr3_aa: CASSLGQGGQPQHF; v_call: TRBV6-5; clone_size: -; j_call: TRBJ1-5; d_call: TRBD1
cdr3_nt: TGCGCCAGCAGCCCGGACAGGGGGATGTACGAGCAGTACTTC; cdr3_aa: CASSPDRGMYEQYF; v_call: TRBV4-1; clone_size: few; j_call: TRBJ2-7; d_call: TRBD1
cdr3_nt: TGTGCCAGTAACCCAGGGGGCCTAGCCAACGTCCTGACTTTC; cdr3_aa: CASNPGGLANVLTF; v_call: TRBV27; clone_size: few; j_call: TRBJ2-6; d_call: TRBD1
cdr3_nt: TGTGCCAGCAGCTCCCGGAGCGGGAGCGCGACAGATACGCAGTATTTT; cdr3_aa: CASSSRSGSATDTQYF; v_call: TRBV9; clone_size: few; j_call: TRBJ2-3; d_call: TRBD2
cdr3_nt: TGCAGCGTTGTGGGGACTGAGAACACCGGGGAGCTGTTTTTT; cdr3_aa: CSVVGTENTGELFF; v_call: TRBV29-1; clone_size: -; j_call: TRBJ2-2; d_call: -
cdr3_nt: TGCGCCAGCAGCCAGGGCTTAGCGGGAGACGAGCAGTACTTC; cdr3_aa: CASSQGLAGDEQYF; v_call: TRBV4-1; clone_size: -; j_call: TRBJ2-7; d_call: TRBD2
cdr3_nt: TGCGCCAGCAGGCAAGACAGAACCTACGAGCAGTACTTC; cdr3_aa: CASRQDRTYEQYF; v_call: TRBV5-1; clone_size: -; j_call: TRBJ2-7; d_call: -
cdr3_nt: TGCGCCAGCAGCCCATCCTCGAGCGGATACTACGAGCAGTACTTC; cdr3_aa: CASSPSSSGYYEQYF; v_call: TRBV4-1; clone_size: -; j_call: TRBJ2-7; d_call: -
cdr3_nt: TGTGCCAGCAGCCACCGGGACAGGGTCAATGAGCAGTTCTTC; cdr3_aa: CASSHRDRVNEQFF; v_call: TRBV14; clone_size: -; j_call: TRBJ2-1; d_call: TRBD1
cdr3_nt: TGTGCCAGTAGTACTTCAGGGACATCGGAGACCCAGTACTTC; cdr3_aa: CASSTSGTSETQYF; v_call: TRBV19; clone_size: -; j_call: TRBJ2-5; d_call: -
cdr3_nt: TGTGCCAGCAGCGTAGGAGGGGGTTTCTCCTACGAGCAGTACTTC; cdr3_aa: CASSVGGGFSYEQYF; v_call: TRBV9; clone_size: -; j_call: TRBJ2-7; d_call: -
cdr3_nt: TGTGCCAGCAGCCGAGCGGTTACCTCCTACAATGAGCAGTTCTTC; cdr3_aa: CASSRAVTSYNEQFF; v_call: TRBV9; clone_size: -; j_call: TRBJ2-1; d_call: -
cdr3_nt: TGTGCCAGTAGTCCTTCCGGGTCGGTCTACGAGCAGTACTTC; cdr3_aa: CASSPSGSVYEQYF; v_call: TRBV19; clone_size: few; j_call: TRBJ2-7; d_call: -
cdr3_nt: TGTGCCAGCAGCGTAGACGGAGAAAGCTCCTACAATGAGCAGTTCTTC; cdr3_aa: CASSVDGESSYNEQFF; v_call: TRBV9; clone_size: -; j_call: TRBJ2-1; d_call: -
cdr3_nt: TGTGCCAGCAGCTTCGGGCCCGGGGACGAGCAGTACTTC; cdr3_aa: CASSFGPGDEQYF; v_call: TRBV11-2; clone_size: -; j_call: TRBJ2-7; d_call: -
cdr3_nt: TGTGCCAGCAGCCCCGGGACCTACAATGAGCAGTTCTTC; cdr3_aa: CASSPGTYNEQFF; v_call: TRBV27; clone_size: few; j_call: TRBJ2-1; d_call: -
cdr3_nt: TGCGCCAGCAGCCACAACCCCGGGGGTAGCGGAGCGAACACCGGGGAGCTGTTTTTT; cdr3_aa: CASSHNPGGSGANTGELFF; v_call: TRBV4-1; clone_size: few; j_call: TRBJ2-2; d_call: -
cdr3_nt: TGTGCCACCAAGGGCGGGATTGATGTAGATACGCAGTATTTT; cdr3_aa: CATKGGIDVDTQYF; v_call: TRBV6-5; clone_size: -; j_call: TRBJ2-3; d_call: -
cdr3_nt: TGTGCCAGCAAAAGCTCCGAAGTGGGGCTTTCGAGCGCCTACGAGCAGTACTTC; cdr3_aa: CASKSSEVGLSSAYEQYF; v_call: TRBV7-9; clone_size: few; j_call: TRBJ2-7; d_call: -
cdr3_nt: TGTGCCAGCAGCGAACCGGGACAGGGCTACGAGCAGTACTTC; cdr3_aa: CASSEPGQGYEQYF; v_call: TRBV7-6; clone_size: few; j_call: TRBJ2-7; d_call: TRBD1